The subject of this entry is one T cell receptor beta chain. The specificity of this receptor is unknown. Base quality data are lacking; no much larger clone is found one base away. The germline V gene (reference sequence) provides CDR1 SEHNR and CDR2 FQNEAQ. The CDR3 spans 15 residues, from the cysteine through the phenylalanine. Left in the record is the CDR3 DNA by itself, 45 bases read in frame from the first base. Trimming takes 4 bases from V and 1 base from J, and the germline ends sit 11 bases apart. The data originate from a study of T cell responses to AZD1222 COVID-19 vaccine (dated by TCRdb to 2020 to 2022). For the wider study: Because spike-specific TCR depth and breadth did not differ between the two schedules, AZD1222 recipients who got a second dose at roughly 4 weeks were pooled with those who got a second dose at roughly 12 weeks. Trial participants were enrolled by age into subgroups of 18-55, 56-69 and 70-plus years, and roughly 150, 30 and 60 TCR-sequenced participants, respectively, were included in these subgroups. A total of over 230 trial participants underwent TCR sequencing, of whom about 200 had received two doses of AZD1222 and 26 had received two doses of the MenACWY control vaccine. Paper-wide results and their limitations: Because no day 14 peak-response samples were available, repertoires were characterized only after the peak T cell response. Reportedly, almost half of the unique spike-specific TCRs recognized epitopes lying outside the regions that are mutated in the B.1.351 and B.1.1.7 variants. Conclusions about previously exposed vaccinees are limited because only five or six AZD1222 recipients were SARS-CoV-2 seropositive at baseline. In the small 56-69-year group, the increase in depth fell short of significance, most likely because of low power. Vaccine-associated CD4 TCRs spanned the whole spike protein, with dominant responses in regions 160-218 and 743-854. After two AZD1222 doses, both the breadth and the depth of spike-specific TCRs were significantly higher than at day 0 and than in MenACWY recipients. Most participants were white British and females outnumbered males, and the authors suggested that clonal diversity may have been underestimated.

According to the study, the label for this sample's time point signals: baseline before first vaccination. Vaccinee samples were obtained from the UK trials COV001 and COV002, which included a single-blind randomized controlled phase 2/3 trial of AZD1222 (ChAdOx1 nCoV-19) in healthy adults. For TCRbeta chain sequencing, PBMC samples were collected from trial participants at day 0 and at day 28 after the second dose. The CDR3 regions of human TCRbeta chains were subjected to immunosequencing. Regarding the original processing steps: TCRs in the repertoires were compared against a reference library of SARS-CoV-2-specific TCRs that had been generated with the MIRA antigen-specificity platform. Breadth meant the fraction of unique TCRs that were SARS-CoV-2-associated, whereas depth meant the fraction of total T cells that were SARS-CoV-2-associated. Using the MIRA data, every spike-specific TCR was mapped to the spike region that the TCR reacted to and assigned to either a CD4 or a CD8 class. Log10-transformed breadth and depth values were compared by one-way ANOVA with Sidak's multiple comparisons tests. TCRdb provides this immuneACCESS table in a form limited to in-frame rearrangements. Some clones are lacking; in checked studies, under half of them reflect an unresolved V gene, and why the rest are absent is not known. Clone size and the V and J calls come from that table; the DNA yielded D and trimming. The sample table contains fewer than 130,000 clones; only one count was recorded for 92% of them. The ten largest clonotypes hold approximately 1.2% of the sample.

The chain joins TRBV7-9 to TRBJ1-5, with TRBD1 as a weak D call on 6 bases. This clonotype was sampled from an adult in good health. Sample: peripheral blood, taken on day 0 of AZD1222 vaccination. The sequenced DNA is TGTGCCAGCAGCTCACAGGGACTGAGCAATCAGCCCCAGCATTTT. The encoded protein is CASSSQGLSNQPQHF.